This T cell receptor (beta chain) was captured in a study of blood T cell repertoires in COVID-19. Study-level background: Specimens from acute and convalescent COVID-19 originated in the United States, Italy and Spain. Nucleic acid was either cDNA or gDNA, and it came from T cells, B-cell-depleted T cells, or PBMCs.

In the original analysis: Using reference gene primer amplification, nucleated cell counts were estimated. Assay: immunoSEQ multiplex PCR; the TCRdb copy retains only in-frame clones and omits some. V and J calls and clone size are as listed in that table; D and trimming were resolved from the DNA. The sample comprises just over 75,000 clones, 84% of which are singletons, and around 3.3% rests with the top ten. This CDR3 spans 16 amino acids. CDR1 and CDR2 (germline): MNHEY, SVGAGI. With 0 bases clipped from V and 2 bases from J, the junction kept 4 bases outside the gene matches. This chain links TRBV6-5 with TRBJ2-3; the match to TRBD2 covers 8 bases. Specimen: peripheral blood. This TCR came from a middle-aged man with acute or convalescent COVID-19. This CDR3 is CASSYSGTRHTDTQYF. The DNA for the CDR3 is TGTGCCAGCAGTTACTCAGGGACTAGACACACAGATACGCAGTATTTT.